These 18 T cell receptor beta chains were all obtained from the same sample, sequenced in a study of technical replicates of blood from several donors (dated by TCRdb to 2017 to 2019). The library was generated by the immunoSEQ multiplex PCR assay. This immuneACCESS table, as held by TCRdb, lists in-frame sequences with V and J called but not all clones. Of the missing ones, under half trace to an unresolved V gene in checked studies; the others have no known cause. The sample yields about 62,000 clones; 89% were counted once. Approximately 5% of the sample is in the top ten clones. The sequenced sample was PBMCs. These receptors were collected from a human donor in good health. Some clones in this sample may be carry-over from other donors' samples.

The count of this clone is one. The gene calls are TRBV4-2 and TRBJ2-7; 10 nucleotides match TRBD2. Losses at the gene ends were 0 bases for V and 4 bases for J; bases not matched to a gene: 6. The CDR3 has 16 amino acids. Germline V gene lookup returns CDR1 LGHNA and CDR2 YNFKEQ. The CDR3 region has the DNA TGTGCCAGCAGCCAAGATCAGGCTAGCGGGGGATACGAGCAGTACTTC. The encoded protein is CASSQDQASGGYEQYF.

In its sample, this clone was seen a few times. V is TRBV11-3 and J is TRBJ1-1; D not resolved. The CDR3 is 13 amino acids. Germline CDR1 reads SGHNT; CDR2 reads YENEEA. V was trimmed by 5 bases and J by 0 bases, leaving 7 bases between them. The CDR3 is CASSPNLNTEAFF. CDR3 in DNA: TGTGCCAGCAGCCCGAACTTGAACACTGAAGCTTTCTTT.

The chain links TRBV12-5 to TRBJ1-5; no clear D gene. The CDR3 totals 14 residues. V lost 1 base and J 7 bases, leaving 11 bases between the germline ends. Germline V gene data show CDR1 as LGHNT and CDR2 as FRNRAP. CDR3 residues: CASGLGTGKQPQHF. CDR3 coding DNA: TGTGCTAGTGGTTTGGGTACGGGGAAGCAGCCCCAGCATTTT.

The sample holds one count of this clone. The CDR3: CAWSSDRVRVNEQFF. The DNA for the CDR3 is TGTGCCTGGAGTTCGGACAGGGTTCGCGTTAATGAGCAGTTCTTC. This chain links TRBV30 with TRBJ2-1, with TRBD1 matching 8 bases. The germline V gene has CDR1 GTSNPN and CDR2 SVGIG (reference sequence). The V segment lost 2 bases and the J segment 7 bases; nucleotides outside the gene matches: 10. This CDR3 is built from 15 residues. Filled out from reference TRBV30 and TRBJ2-1, the complete variable domain reads SQTIHQWPATLVQPVGSPLSLECTVEGTSNPNLYWYRQAAGRGLQLLFYSVGIGQISSEVPQNLSASRPQDRQFILSSKKLLLSDSGFYLCAWSSDRVRVNEQFFGPGTRLTVL.

This CDR3 reads CASSQDRVGPEAFF. Here the CDR3 DNA reads TGCGCCAGCAGCCAAGACAGGGTGGGCCCTGAAGCTTTCTTT. V usage is TRBV4-3 and J usage is TRBJ1-1; maybe TRBD1 (5 bases). The CDR3 loop spans 14 amino acids. Germline lookup yields CDR1 LGHNA and CDR2 YSLEER. V gave up 0 bases and J gave up 6 bases, with 11 bases separating them.

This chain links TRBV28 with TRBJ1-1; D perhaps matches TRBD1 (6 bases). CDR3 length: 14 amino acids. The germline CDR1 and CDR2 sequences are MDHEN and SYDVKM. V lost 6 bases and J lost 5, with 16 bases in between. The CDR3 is CASSLGGARTEAFF. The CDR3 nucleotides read TGTGCCAGCAGCCTCGGGGGGGCGAGGACTGAAGCTTTCTTT.

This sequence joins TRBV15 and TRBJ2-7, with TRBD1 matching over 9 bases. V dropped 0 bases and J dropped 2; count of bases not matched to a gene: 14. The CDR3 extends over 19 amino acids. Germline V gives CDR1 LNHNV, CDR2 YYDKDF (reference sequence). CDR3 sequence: CATSRDSAPGTGQAYEQYF. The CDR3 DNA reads TGTGCCACCAGCAGAGATTCGGCCCCAGGGACAGGGCAAGCCTACGAGCAGTACTTC.

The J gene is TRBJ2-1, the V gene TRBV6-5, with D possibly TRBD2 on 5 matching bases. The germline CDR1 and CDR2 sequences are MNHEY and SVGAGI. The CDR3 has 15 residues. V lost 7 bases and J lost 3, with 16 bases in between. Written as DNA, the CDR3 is TGTGCCAGCACCCAAACTAGTGAGGGCTACAATGAGCAGTTCTTC. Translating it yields CASTQTSEGYNEQFF.

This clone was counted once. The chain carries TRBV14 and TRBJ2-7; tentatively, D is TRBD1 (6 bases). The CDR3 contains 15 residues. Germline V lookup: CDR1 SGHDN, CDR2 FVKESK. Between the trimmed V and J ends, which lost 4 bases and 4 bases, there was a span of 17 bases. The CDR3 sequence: CASSLQGVRKYEQYF. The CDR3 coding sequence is TGTGCCAGCAGCCTACAGGGTGTTCGTAAATACGAGCAGTACTTC.

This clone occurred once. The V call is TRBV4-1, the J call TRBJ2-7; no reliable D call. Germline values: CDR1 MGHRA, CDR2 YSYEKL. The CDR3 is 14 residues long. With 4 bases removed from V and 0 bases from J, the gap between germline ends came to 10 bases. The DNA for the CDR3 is TGCGCCAGCAGCCCAGAACCGAGCTCCTACGAGCAGTACTTC. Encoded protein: CASSPEPSSYEQYF.

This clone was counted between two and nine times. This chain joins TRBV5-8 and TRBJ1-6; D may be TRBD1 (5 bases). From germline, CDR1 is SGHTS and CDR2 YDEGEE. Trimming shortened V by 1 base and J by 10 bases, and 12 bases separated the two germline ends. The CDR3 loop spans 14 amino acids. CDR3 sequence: CASSLNPPGSPLHF. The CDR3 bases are TGTGCCAGCAGCTTGAATCCTCCAGGGTCACCCCTCCACTTT.

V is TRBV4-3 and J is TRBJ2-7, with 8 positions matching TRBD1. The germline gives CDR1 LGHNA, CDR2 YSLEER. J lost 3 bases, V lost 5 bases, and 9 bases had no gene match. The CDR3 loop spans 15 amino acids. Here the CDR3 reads CASSLGQGLIYEQYF. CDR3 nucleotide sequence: TGCGCCAGCAGCTTAGGACAGGGACTTATCTACGAGCAGTACTTC.

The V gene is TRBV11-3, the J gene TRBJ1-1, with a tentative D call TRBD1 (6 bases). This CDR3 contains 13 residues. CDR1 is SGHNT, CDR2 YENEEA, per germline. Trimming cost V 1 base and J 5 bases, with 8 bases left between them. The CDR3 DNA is TGTGCCAGCAGCTTAGTAAGGGGGACTGAAGCTTTCTTT. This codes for CASSLVRGTEAFF.

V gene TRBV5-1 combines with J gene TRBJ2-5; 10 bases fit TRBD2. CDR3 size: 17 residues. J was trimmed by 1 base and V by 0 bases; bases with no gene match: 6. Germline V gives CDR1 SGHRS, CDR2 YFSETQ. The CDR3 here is CASSLGLAGHSQETQYF. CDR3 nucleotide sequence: TGCGCCAGCAGCTTGGGACTAGCGGGTCACTCCCAAGAGACCCAGTACTTC.

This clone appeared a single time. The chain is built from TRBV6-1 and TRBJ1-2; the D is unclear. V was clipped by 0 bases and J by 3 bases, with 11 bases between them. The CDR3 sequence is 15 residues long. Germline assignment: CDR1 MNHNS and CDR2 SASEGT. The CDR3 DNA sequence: TGTGCCAGCAGTGAAGCCGGAGATGCTTACTATGGCTACACCTTC. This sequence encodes CASSEAGDAYYGYTF.

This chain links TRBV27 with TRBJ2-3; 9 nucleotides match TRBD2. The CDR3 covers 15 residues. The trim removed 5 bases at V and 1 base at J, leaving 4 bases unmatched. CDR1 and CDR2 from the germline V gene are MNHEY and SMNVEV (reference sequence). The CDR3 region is CASSEQRGGTDTQYF. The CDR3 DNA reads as TGTGCCAGCAGTGAACAGCGGGGGGGCACAGATACGCAGTATTTT.

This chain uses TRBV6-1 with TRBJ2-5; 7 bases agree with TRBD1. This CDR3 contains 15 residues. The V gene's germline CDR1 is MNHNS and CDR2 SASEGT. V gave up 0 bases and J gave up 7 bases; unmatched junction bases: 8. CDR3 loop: CASSEAPRQGGTQYF. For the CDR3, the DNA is TGTGCCAGCAGTGAAGCTCCCCGACAGGGCGGGACCCAGTACTTC.

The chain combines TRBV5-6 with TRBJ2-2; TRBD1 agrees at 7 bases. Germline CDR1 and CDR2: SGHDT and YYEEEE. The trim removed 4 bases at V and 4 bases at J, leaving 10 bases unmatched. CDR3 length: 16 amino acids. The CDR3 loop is CASSAPGTAITGELFF. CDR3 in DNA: TGTGCCAGCAGCGCACCCGGGACAGCTATCACCGGGGAGCTGTTTTTT.